The 12 T cell receptor beta chains given below trace back to one sample, sequenced in a study of T cells in Graves' hyperthyroidism and ophthalmopathy. The source material, RNA transcripts, was used to amplify TCR beta CDR3 regions. First-round RT-PCR of the TCR CDR3 relied on the HTBI primer set. TCRdb reprocessed the multiplex PCR reads with MiXCR, giving one entry per CDR3 protein. The sample lists around 340,000 distinct CDR3 sequences, 15% to 20% occurring once. Sequencing was done on a sample of blood. The source of these receptors is a woman in her twenties or thirties with Graves' hyperthyroidism that later progressed to Graves' ophthalmopathy.

Ten or more counts support this clonotype. This CDR3 is CAISDSGSTDTQYF. CDR3 nucleotide sequence: TGTGCCATCAGTGATAGCGGGAGCACAGATACGCAGTATTTT. V is TRBV10-3 and J is TRBJ2-3; TRBD2 agrees at 7 bases. Germline-derived CDR1 and CDR2 are ENHRY and SYGVKD. The CDR3 is 14 residues long. J was trimmed by 0 bases and V by 3 bases; bases with no gene match: 0.

With respect to this clonotype: The junction and the germline gene differ at one end; a read error may be behind it. The chain links TRBV6-5 to TRBJ2-1; D tentatively fits TRBD1 or TRBD2 (6 bases each). The CDR3 covers 15 residues. Germline assignment: CDR1 MNHEY and CDR2 SVGAGI. This CDR3 reads CASSYWGAQNKEQFF. The CDR3 DNA reads as TGTGCCAGCAGTTACTGGGGGGCGCAAAACAAGGAGCAGTTCTTC.

Notes on this clonotype: The junction departs from germline at one end; a sequencing error may be responsible. The rearrangement links TRBV4-1 to TRBJ2-3, with TRBD2 matching over 9 bases. The CDR3 spans 14 residues. Germline values: CDR1 MGHRA, CDR2 YSYEKL. CDR3 sequence (DNA): TGTGCCAGCAGCCAGGGGACTAGCAGTAATACGCAGTATTTT. This encodes CASSQGTSSNTQYF.

The rearrangement uses TRBV19 and TRBJ2-7, with unresolved D. The CDR3 covers 14 residues. Trimming cost V 1 base and J 7 bases, with 14 bases left between them. Germline V gene sequence: CDR1 LNHDA, CDR2 SQIVND (reference sequence). In nucleotides, the CDR3 is TGTGCCAGTAGTATAGCCTTGATGAGTCTGGAGCAGTACTTC. Protein product: CASSIALMSLEQYF.

This rearrangement joins TRBV6-5 to TRBJ2-7, with TRBD1 matching 9 bases. The CDR3 is 16 amino acids. Germline V gives CDR1 MNHEY, CDR2 SVGAGI. J lost 3 bases, V lost 0 bases, and 6 bases had no gene match. CDR3 loop: CASSYSRTGEGYEQYF. CDR3 sequence (DNA): TGTGCCAGCAGTTACTCCCGGACAGGGGAGGGCTACGAGCAGTACTTC.

This clonotype was recorded a few times. This rearrangement joins TRBV30 to TRBJ2-3, with a weak D call TRBD1 (6 bases). The CDR3 is made up of 16 amino acids. The V gene lost 0 bases and the J gene lost 0 bases, with 13 bases spanning the gap. Germline V lookup: CDR1 GTSNPN, CDR2 SVGIG (reference sequence). The CDR3 bases are TGTGCCTGGAGTGTAATGGACAGCCTGAGCACAGATACGCAGTATTTT. Protein product: CAWSVMDSLSTDTQYF.

In this sample, this clonotype turned up many times. The chain uses TRBV12-3 or TRBV12-4 and TRBJ1-6; D is undetermined. V lost 5 bases and J 0 bases, leaving 8 bases between the germline ends. The CDR3 contains 15 residues. CDR3 in amino acids: CASSRKSSYNSPLHF. The CDR3 coding sequence is TGTGCCAGCAGTCGCAAGAGCTCCTATAATTCACCCCTCCACTTT.

The chain is built from TRBV6-5 and TRBJ2-1; 10 bases are a match to TRBD2. The junction had 7 bases not matched to a gene; V was cut back by 4 bases and J by 4 bases. The CDR3 length is 16 residues. CDR1 MNHEY and CDR2 SVGAGI come from the germline V gene. This chain's CDR3 is CASSLGAGGAYNEQFF. In DNA form, the CDR3 reads TGTGCCAGCAGTTTAGGAGCGGGAGGGGCGTACAATGAGCAGTTCTTC.

The chain joins TRBV7-9 to TRBJ2-7; TRBD2 matches at 9 bases. Trimming took 6 bases from V and 4 from J; bases not matched to a gene: 7. The CDR3 consists of 14 residues. Germline V gene data show CDR1 as SEHNR and CDR2 as FQNEAQ (reference sequence). CDR3 residues: CASSGSGGPYEQYF. The CDR3, as DNA: TGTGCCAGCAGTGGTAGCGGGGGCCCATACGAGCAGTACTTC.

The chain combines TRBV20-1 with TRBJ2-7; no definite D call. The CDR3 is made up of 11 amino acids. Trimming took off 4 bases at V and 1 base at J, with 5 bases between the two ends. Germline assignment: CDR1 DFQATT and CDR2 SNEGSKA (reference sequence). The CDR3 reads CSAKPSYEQYF. The DNA for the CDR3 is TGCAGTGCTAAACCGTCCTACGAGCAGTACTTC.

The genes are TRBV5-6 and TRBJ1-4, with D uncertain. There are 14 residues in the CDR3. The ends were cut back, 2 bases at V and 5 bases at J, with 10 bases in the middle. Germline V lookup: CDR1 SGHDT, CDR2 YYEEEE. In nucleotides, the CDR3 is TGTGCCAGCAGCTTAACAGTGATGAATGAAAAACTGTTTTTT. Encoded protein: CASSLTVMNEKLFF. Filled out from reference TRBV5-6 and TRBJ1-4, the complete variable domain reads DAGVTQSPTHLIKTRGQQVTLRCSPKSGHDTVSWYQQALGQGPQFIFQYYEEEERQRGNFPDRFSGHQFPNYSSELNVNALLLGDSALYLCASSLTVMNEKLFFGSGTQLSVL.

The table lists this clonotype with a few counts. The chain couples TRBV4-1 to TRBJ1-6; TRBD1 is a possible D gene (5 bases). This CDR3 contains 14 residues. The V end lost 3 bases, the J end lost 4 bases, and 7 bases lay between the germline ends. The germline gives CDR1 MGHRA, CDR2 YSYEKL. CDR3 protein: CASSQGEYNSPLHF. CDR3 nucleotides: TGCGCCAGCAGCCAGGGGGAGTATAATTCACCCCTCCACTTT.